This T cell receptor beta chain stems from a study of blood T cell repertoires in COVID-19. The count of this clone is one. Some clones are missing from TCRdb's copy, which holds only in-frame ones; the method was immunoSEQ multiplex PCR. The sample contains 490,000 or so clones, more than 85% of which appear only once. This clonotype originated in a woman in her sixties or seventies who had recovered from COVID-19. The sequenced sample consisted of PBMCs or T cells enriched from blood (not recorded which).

CDR3 nucleotides: TGTGCCAGCGACAGGGAAAGCACTGAAGCTTTCTTT. Residues: CASDRESTEAFF. The chain combines TRBV2 with TRBJ1-1; 7 nucleotides line up with TRBD1. CDR1 SNHLY and CDR2 FYNNEI come from the germline V gene. This CDR3 has 12 amino acids. V trimming: 8 bases; J trimming: 4 bases; junction bases outside the gene matches: 4.